This T cell receptor (beta chain) came from a study of T cell responses to AZD1222 COVID-19 vaccine. Findings and limits, study-wide: The study found vaccine-associated CD4 TCRs spanning spike, dominant at 160-218 and 743-854. Close to half of spike-specific TCRs reportedly recognize unmutated variant regions. The study identified only a handful of AZD1222 recipients as seropositive at baseline. Repertoire sampling occurred only after the peak T cell response.

V was trimmed by 2 bases and J by 5 bases, leaving 9 bases between them. Germline V gives CDR1 SGHTA, CDR2 FQGNSA. CDR3 length: 13 amino acids. This clone appeared a single time. Its matching antigen is unknown. Libraries were prepared by immunoSEQ multiplex PCR; TCRdb keeps only in-frame clonotypes and omits some of them. This table holds approximately 140,000 clones, 80% to 85% found once. This receptor was obtained from an adult in good health. The chain carries TRBV7-2 and TRBJ1-1; no definite D call. The source was peripheral blood, collected on day 0 of MenACWY control vaccination. The CDR3 sequence: CASSLSSRTEAFF. CDR3 sequence (DNA): TGTGCCAGCAGCTTATCGTCGCGAACTGAAGCTTTCTTT.